This TCR beta chain originates from a study of T cell changes during pregnancy in multiple sclerosis. Germline-derived CDR1 and CDR2 are KGHSH and LQKENI. This CDR3 has 15 amino acids. Trimming removed 0 bases at V and 5 bases at J, with 13 bases between. Some clones are missing from TCRdb's copy, which holds only in-frame ones; the method was immunoSEQ multiplex PCR. In the table there are roughly 48,000 clones, 85% to 95% of which are singletons. This chain joins TRBV18 and TRBJ1-1; D is ambiguous. Sequences were derived from CD4+ T cells from peripheral blood mononuclear cells, sampled in the third trimester of pregnancy. This clonotype was sampled from a female donor with multiple sclerosis, enrolled in a pregnancy study. The CDR3: CASSPPLGENTEAFF. The CDR3 DNA sequence: TGTGCCAGCTCACCACCGCTCGGAGAGAATACTGAAGCTTTCTTT.